In this sample, the clone carrying this T cell receptor (beta chain) turned up many times. Its antigen remains unidentified. This sample is part of a study of T cells in Graves' hyperthyroidism and ophthalmopathy. Regarding the study as a whole: Expanded thyroid clonotypes (above 0.001) were mostly also found in blood.

The V and J ends lost 5 bases and 7 bases respectively, with 10 bases between them. The length of the CDR3 is 12 residues. Germline loops: CDR1 LGHNT, CDR2 FRNRAP. TCR beta CDR3 regions were amplified from RNA transcripts. Researchers ran a first-round RT-PCR on the TCR CDR3 using the HTBI primer set. TCRdb ran MiXCR on the multiplex PCR reads and lists one entry per CDR3 protein. The sample contains hundreds of thousands of distinct CDR3 sequences, about 15% of which appear only once. This clonotype was obtained from a woman younger than 30 with Graves' ophthalmopathy. The sequencing sample was made of blood. This chain links TRBV12-5 with TRBJ2-3; possibly TRBD1 for D (5 bases). CDR3 region: CASGPDSHTQYF. CDR3 coding DNA: TGTGCTAGTGGTCCCGACAGTCATACGCAGTATTTT.